The present TCR beta chain was sequenced within a study of human CD4 T cells and Enterobacteriaceae (dated by TCRdb to 2020 to 2022). The table lists this clone with a count of one. What this receptor recognizes is not known. It has no much larger one-base neighbor in the sample; base qualities were not kept. Memory CD4+ T cells, defined as all CD4+ cells other than CD45RA+CCR7+CD95- naive cells, were FACS-sorted on a FACSAria III to a purity of over 95%. Blood from healthy donors came from blood donation centers in Switzerland. Positive selection with CD4 and CD14 magnetic microbeads was used to enrich total CD4+ T cells and monocytes. CD8+, CD14+, CD16+, CD56+, CD19+ and CD25-bright cells were excluded prior to sorting. In two blood donors, total memory CD4+ T cells were sequenced directly ex vivo to assess in vivo expansion of bacteria-reactive clonotypes. Peripheral blood mononuclear cells were isolated from donor blood using Ficoll-Paque Plus.

Deep-level sequencing was performed on ex vivo total memory CD4+ samples, with a detection sensitivity of one cell in 200,000. Genomic DNA was extracted from cell pellets with the QIAamp DNA Micro Kit, and its quantity and purity were checked by spectrophotometry. TCR Vbeta CDR3 regions were amplified with the immunoSEQ multiplex PCR assay. Amplicons were sequenced on the Illumina HiSeq platform. The retrieved sequences were 87 nucleotides long and included the CDR3 region. Concerning the study's data processing: A unique productive TCR Vbeta nucleotide sequence was defined as a clonotype and was quantified by productive template frequency from ImmunoSEQ Analyzer V3.0. A threshold set at the top 5th percentile of each frequency-ranked repertoire was used to define expanded clonotypes. Repertoire overlap was calculated as Chao-Jaccard using the R package fossil and displayed by nonmetric multidimensional scaling using the R package MASS. TCRdb mirrors the immuneACCESS table, restricted to in-frame sequences. Some clones are absent from its copies; in checked studies, under half trace to an unresolved V gene, and the reason for the others is unknown. V and J calls and clone size are those listed in that table; D and trimming were worked out from the DNA. The sample includes some 29,000 clones, with almost 85% observed a single time. The top ten constitute over 1.5% of the sample.

Cut back by 4 bases and 0 bases, the V and J ends lie 3 bases apart. Reading from cysteine to phenylalanine, the CDR3 counts 13 amino acids. Only CDR3 DNA is held: 39 bases, read in frame from base 1. The germline V gene sets CDR1 to SGHTA and CDR2 to FQGNSA. Overall study outcomes, separate from this receptor: The only basis for inferring the reactivity of ex vivo clonotypes was matching nucleotide sequences to CFSE-low cultures from the same donors. Ex vivo, broadly cross-reactive clonotypes appeared more expanded than specific ones, with about 55% of the 19 and most of the roughly 34 in the top 5%.

Sequenced input: memory CD4+ T cells from blood. Read against the paper, the sample's cell subset or site label means: total memory CD4 T cells sorted directly ex vivo, unstimulated. The chain couples TRBV7-2 to TRBJ2-2; the D gene remains uncertain. The TCR sequence derives from a human donor in good health. CDR3 protein: CASSSSNTGELFF. The DNA sequence reads TGTGCCAGCAGCTCTTCGAACACCGGGGAGCTGTTTTTT.